Included here is one T cell receptor beta chain sequence, with context. Its antigen is not known. Clones were sequenced by immunoSEQ multiplex PCR, and TCRdb holds only the in-frame ones, with some missing. Here the sample spans tens of thousands of clones, roughly 93% being singletons. Germline V gene lookup returns CDR1 MNHEY and CDR2 SVGAGI. Trimming left V 2 bases short and J 8 bases short, with 21 bases between. The CDR3 is 16 amino acids. The source of the sample is a study of human versus mouse CDR3 diversity and MHC coevolution. Study-level information: Valid reads per sample ranged from 0.6 x 10^7 to 1.6 x 10^7.

Sorting isolated naive CD4 T cells lacking CD45RO and expressing CD62L. Overall study findings and caveats: On average, humans showed more CDR3 deletions and insertions than mice. Human T cells were selected on over five MHC II alleles.

The V gene is TRBV6-5, the J gene TRBJ1-1; tentatively, D is TRBD1 (6 bases). The sample comprised naive CD4+ T cells from blood. Sample subset: CD45RO-negative CD62L-positive naive CD4 T cells. This TCR derives from a person aged 55 to 75 in good health. The CDR3 protein is CASSYDLDSLRREAFF. As DNA, the CDR3 is TGTGCCAGCAGTTACGACTTGGACAGCTTACGCCGAGAAGCTTTCTTT.